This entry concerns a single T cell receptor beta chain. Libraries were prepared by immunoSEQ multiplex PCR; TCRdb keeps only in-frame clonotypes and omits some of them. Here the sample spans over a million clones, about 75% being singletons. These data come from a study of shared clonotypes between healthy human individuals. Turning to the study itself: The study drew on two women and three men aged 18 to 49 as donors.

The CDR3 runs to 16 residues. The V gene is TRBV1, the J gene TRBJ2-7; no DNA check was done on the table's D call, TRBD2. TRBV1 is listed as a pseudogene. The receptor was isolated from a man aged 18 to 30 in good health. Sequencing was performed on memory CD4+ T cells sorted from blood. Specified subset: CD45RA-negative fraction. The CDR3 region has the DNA TGCACCAGCAGCCGTCCAGCGGGGAGGGAAATCTACGAGCAGTACTTC. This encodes CTSSRPAGREIYEQYF.